This TCR beta chain was recovered during a study of blood T cell repertoires in COVID-19. Background on the study: Acute and convalescent COVID-19 specimens originated in the United States, Italy and Spain. T cells, B-cell-depleted T cells, or PBMCs supplied cDNA or gDNA.

Patients at the Seattle site were enrolled during active infection and followed longitudinally. CDR3 length: 14 amino acids. V shed 3 bases and J 4 bases; nucleotides not matched to a gene: 2. Germline loops: CDR1 SGHNT, CDR2 YENEEA. In the source study's methods: Estimation of nucleated cell counts relied on the amplification of reference gene primers. Data came from immunoSEQ multiplex PCR; TCRdb stores just in-frame clones and leaves some out. V, J and clone size reflect that table, while D and trimming were determined from the DNA. The data hold over 450,000 clones, with less than 90% observed a single time.

This receptor was obtained from a woman aged 45 to 65 with COVID-19, enrolled during active disease. What was sequenced was peripheral blood. The chain has TRBV11-3 and TRBJ2-2; the match to TRBD2 covers 7 bases. The CDR3 reads CASSFSGGTGELFF. In nucleotides, the CDR3 is TGTGCCAGCAGCTTTTCGGGGGGCACCGGGGAGCTGTTTTTT.